These 7 T cell receptor beta chains came from one sample sequenced in a study of vaccination and CD4 T cells after COVID-19. No antigen has been identified for these receptors. The treatment was: roughly nine-day PBMC culture with coronavirus spike peptide pools or control peptides (ViraFEST assay). The Oncomine TCR Beta short-read assay generated sequence data from the DNA of cultured CD4+ T cells. TCRdb used MiXCR to reprocess the PCR reads, holding one entry per CDR3 protein. This table has roughly 9,300 distinct CDR3 sequences, roughly 46% appearing once. Sequencing was performed on CD4+ T cells from blood, cultured in vitro. Receptors were obtained from a human donor who had recovered from COVID-19.

The genes are TRBV20-1 and TRBJ1-2, with D perhaps matching TRBD1 (6 bases). V lost 3 bases, J lost 8 bases, and 19 bases lay in between. CDR1 and CDR2 (germline): DFQATT, SNEGSKA (reference sequence). The CDR3 has 14 amino acids. CDR3 region: CSASITRGSGGYTF. The CDR3 nucleotides read TGCAGTGCTAGTATCACCAGGGGCTCGGGCGGCTACACCTTC.

The V and J genes are TRBV2 and TRBJ2-7; 9 bases match TRBD1. J gave up 7 bases and V 6 bases, and 10 bases lay outside the gene matches. The CDR3 consists of 14 residues. Germline CDR1 reads SNHLY; CDR2 reads FYNNEI. CDR3 sequence (DNA): TGTGCCAGCAGCCCACAGGGGGCTTCGTCTGAGCAGTACTTC. Translated, it gives CASSPQGASSEQYF.

The chain joins TRBV20-1 to TRBJ2-2; 9 bases line up with TRBD2. Looked up from germline, CDR1 is DFQATT and CDR2 is SNEGSKA (reference sequence). With 5 bases clipped from V and 3 bases from J, the junction kept 4 bases outside the gene matches. The length of the CDR3 is 14 residues. The CDR3 sequence is CSAGGGADTGELFF. In nucleotides, the CDR3 is TGCAGTGCTGGCGGGGGGGCCGACACCGGGGAGCTGTTTTTT.

The rearrangement uses TRBV2 and TRBJ1-6; the match to TRBD1 covers 7 bases. CDR3 size: 14 residues. Germline trimming cut 6 bases from V and 10 bases from J; bases unmatched to any gene: 9. Germline V gives CDR1 SNHLY, CDR2 FYNNEI. The DNA of the CDR3 is TGTGCCAGCAGGTGGAACAGGGGTGAATCACCCCTCCACTTT. Residues: CASRWNRGESPLHF.

The CDR3 reads CASSYGGAETTDTQYF. The CDR3 DNA is TGTGCCAGCAGTTACGGAGGGGCCGAGACCACAGATACGCAGTATTTT. This chain joins TRBV6-5 and TRBJ2-3, with a possible D match to TRBD2 (6 bases). The germline V and J ends were trimmed by 2 bases and 2 bases, with 14 bases remaining between them. The CDR3 covers 16 residues. Germline values: CDR1 MNHEY, CDR2 SVGAGI.

The chain is built from TRBV11-2 and TRBJ2-5; 10 nucleotides line up with TRBD1. The CDR3 has 16 amino acids. J gave up 5 bases and V 0 bases, and 6 bases lay outside the gene matches. From germline, CDR1 is SGHAT and CDR2 FQNNGV. Written as DNA, the CDR3 is TGTGCCAGCAGCTTAGAAATGAGGACAGGGGGGGAGACCCAGTACTTC. Protein: CASSLEMRTGGETQYF.

V and J are TRBV27 and TRBJ2-1, with 7 bases matching TRBD2. With 6 bases clipped from V and 3 bases from J, the junction kept 2 bases outside the gene matches. The CDR3 is made up of 13 amino acids. CDR1 and CDR2 (germline): MNHEY, SMNVEV (reference sequence). The CDR3 bases are TGTGCCAGCAGCAGGACTAGCTACAATGAGCAGTTCTTC. Residues: CASSRTSYNEQFF.